This TCR beta chain is drawn from a study of radiotherapy plus CTLA-4 blockade in lung cancer. Focal radiation with ipilimumab CTLA-4 blockade was given to patients with chemo-refractory metastatic non-small-cell lung cancer. Generated by immunoSEQ multiplex PCR, the TCRdb table keeps only in-frame clones and is missing some. The sample contains roughly 71,000 clones, around 82% of which appear only once. Germline CDR1 reads MNHEY; CDR2 reads SMNVEV (reference sequence). The ends were cut back, 2 bases at V and 6 bases at J, with 17 bases in the middle. CDR3 length equals 15 residues. The sequences come from peripheral blood, collected from a patient treated with radiotherapy plus ipilimumab. This sequence originates from a human donor with non-small cell lung cancer who had a complete response to radiotherapy plus ipilimumab. V gene TRBV27 combines with J gene TRBJ2-7; no definite D call. The DNA for the CDR3 is TGTGCCAGCAGTTTAGGTGCACGCCCCCAAGGCGAGCAGTACTTC. Its protein product is CASSLGARPQGEQYF.